This T cell receptor (beta chain) was identified in a study of immune evolution from preneoplasia to lung adenocarcinoma. Overall study: HLA loss of heterozygosity: less than 9% AIS, roughly 15% MIA, about 35% ADC, none AAH.

Assay: immunoSEQ multiplex PCR; the TCRdb copy retains only in-frame clones and omits some. The data show 6,000 to 8,000 clones, more than 75% seen once. Germline V CDR1 and CDR2: DFQATT, SNEGSKA (reference sequence). This CDR3 has 11 residues. Trimming took 7 bases from V and 2 from J, leaving 8 bases between them. The sequence was obtained from a donor of 70 years or more with lung adenocarcinoma. The source material was FFPE lung adenocarcinoma in situ tissue. The chain links TRBV20-1 to TRBJ1-1, with D uncertain. CDR3 sequence: CSVLVNTEAFF. CDR3 DNA sequence: TGCAGTGTCCTGGTAAACACTGAAGCTTTCTTT.